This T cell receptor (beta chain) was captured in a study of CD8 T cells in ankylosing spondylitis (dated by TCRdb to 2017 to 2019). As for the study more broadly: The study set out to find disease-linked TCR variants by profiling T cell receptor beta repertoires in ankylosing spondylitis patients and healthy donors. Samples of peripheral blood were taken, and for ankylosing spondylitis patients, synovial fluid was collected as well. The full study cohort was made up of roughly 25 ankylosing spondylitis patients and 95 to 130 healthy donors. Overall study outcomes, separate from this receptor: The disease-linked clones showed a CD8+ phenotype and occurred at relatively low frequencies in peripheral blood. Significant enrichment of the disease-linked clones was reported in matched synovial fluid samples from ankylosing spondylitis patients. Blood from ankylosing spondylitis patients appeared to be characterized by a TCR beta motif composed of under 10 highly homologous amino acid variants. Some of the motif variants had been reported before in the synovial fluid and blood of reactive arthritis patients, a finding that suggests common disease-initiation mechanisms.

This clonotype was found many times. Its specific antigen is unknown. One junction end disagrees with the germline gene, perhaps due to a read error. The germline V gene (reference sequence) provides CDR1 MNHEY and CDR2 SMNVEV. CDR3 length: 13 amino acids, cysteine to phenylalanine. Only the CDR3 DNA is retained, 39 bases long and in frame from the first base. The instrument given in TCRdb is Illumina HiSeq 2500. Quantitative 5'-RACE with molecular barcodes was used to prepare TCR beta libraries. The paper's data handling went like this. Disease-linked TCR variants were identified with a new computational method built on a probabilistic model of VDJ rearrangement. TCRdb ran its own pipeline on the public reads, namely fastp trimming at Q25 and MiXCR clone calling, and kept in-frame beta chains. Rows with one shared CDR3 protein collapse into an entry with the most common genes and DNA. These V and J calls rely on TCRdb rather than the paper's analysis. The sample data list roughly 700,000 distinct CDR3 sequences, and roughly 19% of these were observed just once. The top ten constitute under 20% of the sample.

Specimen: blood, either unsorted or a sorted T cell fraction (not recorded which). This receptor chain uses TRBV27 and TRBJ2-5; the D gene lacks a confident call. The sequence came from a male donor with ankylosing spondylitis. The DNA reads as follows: TGCGCCAGCAGCTCGCGGACCGGGGAGACCCAGTACTTC. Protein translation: CASSSRTGETQYF.